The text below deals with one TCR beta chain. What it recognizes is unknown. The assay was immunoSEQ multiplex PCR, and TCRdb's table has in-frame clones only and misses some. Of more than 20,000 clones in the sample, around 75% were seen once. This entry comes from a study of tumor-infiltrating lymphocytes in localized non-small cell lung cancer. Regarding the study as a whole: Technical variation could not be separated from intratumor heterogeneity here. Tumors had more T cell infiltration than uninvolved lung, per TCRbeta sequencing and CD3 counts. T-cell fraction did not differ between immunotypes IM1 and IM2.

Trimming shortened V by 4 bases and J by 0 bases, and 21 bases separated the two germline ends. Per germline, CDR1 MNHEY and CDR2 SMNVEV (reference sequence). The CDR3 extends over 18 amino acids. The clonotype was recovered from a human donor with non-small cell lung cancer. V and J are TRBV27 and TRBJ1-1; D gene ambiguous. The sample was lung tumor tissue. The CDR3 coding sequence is TGTGCCAGCAGTTCCGACCGGGGAGGGTGGGGTATGAACACTGAAGCTTTCTTT. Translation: CASSSDRGGWGMNTEAFF.